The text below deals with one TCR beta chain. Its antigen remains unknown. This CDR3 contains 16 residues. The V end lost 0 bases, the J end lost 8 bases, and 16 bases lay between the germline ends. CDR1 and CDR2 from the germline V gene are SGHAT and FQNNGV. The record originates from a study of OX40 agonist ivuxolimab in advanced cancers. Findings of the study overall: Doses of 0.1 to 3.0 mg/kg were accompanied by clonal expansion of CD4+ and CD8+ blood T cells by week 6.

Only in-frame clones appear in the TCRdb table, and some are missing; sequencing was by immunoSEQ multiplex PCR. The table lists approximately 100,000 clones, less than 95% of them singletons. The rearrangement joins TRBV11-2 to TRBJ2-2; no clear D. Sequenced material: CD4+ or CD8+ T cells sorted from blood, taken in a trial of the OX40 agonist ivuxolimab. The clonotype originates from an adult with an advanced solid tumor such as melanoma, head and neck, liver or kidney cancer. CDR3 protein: CASSLEWRRTPGELFF. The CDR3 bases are TGTGCCAGCAGCTTAGAGTGGCGCCGCACCCCGGGGGAGCTGTTTTTT.